The 11 T cell receptor beta chains in this list originate from one sample, sequenced in a study of tumor-infiltrating lymphocytes in primary liver carcinoma. Making TCR beta cDNA involved roughly 500 ng total RNA and a constant-region primer. A slightly modified ARM-PCR protocol with three nested multiplex PCR rounds produced these TCR beta libraries. The first two PCR rounds used TRBV1-TRBV30 primers with a Cbeta primer, around 10 cycles each. TCRdb re-derived calls from the multiplex PCR reads in MiXCR, one entry per CDR3 protein. The sample has roughly 120,000 distinct CDR3 sequences, roughly three fifths seen once; the top ten hold around 9.7%. Extraction of RNA together with DNA used roughly 20-33 mg of unsorted bulk tissue. Sequencing was performed on liver tumor tissue from sampling region 1. Regarding subset: tumor region T1, superior pole. The origin of the receptors is a woman in her sixties or seventies with primary liver carcinoma and hepatitis B virus infection.

Concerning this clonotype itself: At one boundary the junction diverges from the germline segment, which might be a read error. The chain joins TRBV7-8 to TRBJ2-4; 8 bases are a match to TRBD2. This CDR3 has 15 amino acids. The germline V gene has CDR1 SGHVS and CDR2 FQNEAQ. The CDR3 sequence: CASGFSAGELNIQYF. The CDR3 coding sequence is TGTGCCAGCGGCTTCTCAGCGGGAGAATTGAACATTCAGTACTTC.

As for this clonotype: This sequence may be a read error, since a much larger clone differs from it by one base. The chain links TRBV12-3 or TRBV12-4 to TRBJ2-6; a possible D gene is TRBD2 (5 bases). The CDR3 loop spans 15 amino acids. CDR3: CAGSYGGGGANVLTF. Written as DNA, the CDR3 is TGTGCCGGCAGTTACGGTGGAGGAGGGGCCAACGTCCTGACTTTC.

Concerning this clonotype: The CDR3 does not end in the conserved phenylalanine or tryptophan, so this is likely a read error. The chain has TRBV10-2 and TRBJ1-5; D might be TRBD1 (5 bases). Trimming stripped 6 bases from V and 5 bases from J, with 14 bases between. Germline CDR1 reads WSHSY; CDR2 reads SAAADI. The CDR3 is 14 residues long. The CDR3: CASRRDWEDQPQHV. The CDR3, as DNA: TGCGCCAGCAGACGGGACTGGGAAGATCAGCCCCAGCATGTT.

As concerns this clonotype: Just one base apart from a much larger clone, this may be a read error. This rearrangement joins TRBV12-3 or TRBV12-4 to TRBJ2-7; tentatively, D is TRBD1 (5 bases). The CDR3 length is 14 residues. Trimming cost V 6 bases and J 7 bases, with 19 bases left between them. The CDR3 reads CASSPGHSLGEQYF. CDR3 DNA sequence: TGTGCCAGCAGCCCCGGACATTCCCTAGGGGAGCAGTACTTC.

This clonotype was seen repeatedly, ten times or more. The chain has TRBV6-5 and TRBJ1-6; no clear D gene. The CDR3 is 14 residues long. Germline CDR1 and CDR2: MNHEY and SVGAGI. V was pared by 2 bases and J by 3 bases, with 5 bases between. The DNA for the CDR3 is TGTGCCAGCAGTTACGGGAGCTATAATTCACCCCTCCACTTT. Protein sequence: CASSYGSYNSPLHF.

The table lists this clonotype with many counts. CDR3 nucleotide sequence: TGTGCCATCAGTGAGCCCGCGGGACTGGAGTATGGCTACACCTTC. Its protein product is CAISEPAGLEYGYTF. V gene TRBV10-3 combines with J gene TRBJ1-2, with a weak D call TRBD1 (5 bases). CDR1 and CDR2 (germline): ENHRY, SYGVKD. This CDR3 spans 15 amino acids. Trimming stripped 2 bases from V and 5 bases from J, with 15 bases between.

This clonotype was recorded many times. The chain is built from TRBV4-1 and TRBJ2-5; D ambiguous. This CDR3 comprises 15 residues. Trimming left V 1 base short and J 5 bases short, with 14 bases between. CDR1 is MGHRA and CDR2 is YSYEKL in the germline V gene. The CDR3 nucleotides read TGCGCCAGCAGCCAAGGGGCTAGTCTTAGGGAGACCCAGTACTTC. The encoded protein is CASSQGASLRETQYF.

This chain joins TRBV28 and TRBJ2-6; D possibly corresponds to TRBD2 (7 bases). Trimming shortened V by 5 bases and J by 8 bases, and 16 bases separated the two germline ends. From germline, CDR1 is MDHEN and CDR2 SYDVKM. This CDR3 region has 15 residues. The CDR3 region is CASSGRGPGTNVLTF. The DNA for the CDR3 is TGTGCCAGCAGTGGGCGGGGGCCCGGGACCAACGTCCTGACTTTC.

The CDR3 sequence: CASSMTPGGRTHYEQYF. The DNA of the CDR3 is TGTGCCAGCAGTATGACTCCTGGCGGACGGACCCACTACGAGCAGTACTTC. The chain links TRBV7-9 to TRBJ2-7; unclear D gene. The CDR3 is 17 residues long. Trimming took off 6 bases at V and 3 bases at J, with 24 bases between the two ends. Looked up from germline, CDR1 is SEHNR and CDR2 is FQNEAQ (reference sequence).

The chain uses TRBV30 and TRBJ2-1, with 7 bases that match TRBD1. The CDR3 is 14 amino acids. Germline V lookup: CDR1 GTSNPN, CDR2 SVGIG (reference sequence). V gave up 6 bases and J gave up 13 bases; unmatched junction bases: 18. CDR3 region: CACSRGGFYNDQFF. CDR3 nucleotides: TGTGCCTGCAGTCGAGGGGGCTTTTACAACGATCAGTTCTTC. Looking up the rest from reference TRBV30 and TRBJ2-1 gives the full variable domain: SQTIHQWPATLVQPVGSPLSLECTVEGTSNPNLYWYRQAAGRGLQLLFYSVGIGQISSEVPQNLSASRPQDRQFILSSKKLLLSDSGFYLCACSRGGFYNDQFFGPGTRLTVL.

V usage is TRBV4-2 and J usage is TRBJ1-6, with 7 bases fitting TRBD1. The germline V gene encodes CDR1 LGHNA and CDR2 YNFKEQ. V shed 8 bases, J shed 8 bases, and the junction held 12 bases outside the gene matches. This CDR3 comprises 15 residues. Written as DNA, the CDR3 is TGTGCCAGCGGGGATGCAGGGGGGCATGATTCACCCCTCCACTTT. As protein: CASGDAGGHDSPLHF.